Listed below are T cell receptor beta chains from one sample, sequenced in a study of CD8+ T cells in alopecia areata. Only in-frame clones appear in the TCRdb table, and some are missing; sequencing was by immunoSEQ multiplex PCR. In the table there are 95,000 to 110,000 clones, 86% of which are singletons. The sample here was CD8+ T cells sorted from blood, taken between weeks 30 and 35, from a patient treated with tofacitinib. Receptors were obtained from a human donor with alopecia areata. The CDR3 runs from the conserved cysteine through the conserved F or W. The D gene is left open where the match is weak. A row's size may be missing; if present it is once, few, many or a size class.

size	J	V	D	DNA	CDR3
-	TRBJ2-7	TRBV5-5	-	TGTGCCAGCAGTGACTACGAGCAGTACTTC	CASSDYEQYF
-	TRBJ2-1	TRBV19	-	TGTGCCAGTAGTGTAGGACTCACGGAAATCAGCTCCTACAATGAGCAGTTCTTC	CASSVGLTEISSYNEQFF
once	TRBJ2-7	TRBV9	-	TGTGCCAGCAGCGTAGTTCAGTCGTCCGAGCAGTACTTC	CASSVVQSSEQYF
-	TRBJ1-1	TRBV29-1	-	TGCAGCGTCGGCGGGGCGAACACTGAAGCTTTCTTT	CSVGGANTEAFF
once	TRBJ2-7	TRBV30	-	TGTGCCTGGAGTGCCGGTACAGGGCCCTCCTACGAGCAGTACTTC	CAWSAGTGPSYEQYF
-	TRBJ2-3	TRBV27	-	TGTGCCAGCAGGCCCCGGGTGGGCACAGATACGCAGTATTTT	CASRPRVGTDTQYF
-	TRBJ2-1	TRBV25-1	TRBD1	TGTGCCAGCAGTGAATGGGGACAGGGGGATAATGAGCAGTTCTTC	CASSEWGQGDNEQFF
-	TRBJ2-1	TRBV4-1	-	TGCGCCAGCAGCCAAGAATCGGTCAGCTCCTACAATGAGCAGTTCTTC	CASSQESVSSYNEQFF
-	TRBJ2-7	TRBV27	-	TGTGCCAGCAGTCCCCTGGACAGACTGTACGAGCAGTACTTC	CASSPLDRLYEQYF
-	TRBJ1-2	TRBV7-9	-	TGTGCCAGCAGCTTAGGAGGAGCAGGGTCTAACTATGGCTACACCTTC	CASSLGGAGSNYGYTF
-	TRBJ2-7	TRBV5-5	TRBD2	TGTGCCAGCAGCTTCGCGGGAGTGACGTACGAGCAGTACTTC	CASSFAGVTYEQYF
-	TRBJ1-3	TRBV27	-	TGTGCCAGCAGTCTAATAGGGGGCTCTGGAAACACCATATATTTT	CASSLIGGSGNTIYF
-	TRBJ2-7	TRBV7-2	-	TGTGCCAGCAGCTTAGATGGGGGGTCCGAGCAGTACTTC	CASSLDGGSEQYF
-	TRBJ2-7	TRBV29-1	-	TGCAGCGTGGAGACAGGCCTCAACTACGAGCAGTACTTC	CSVETGLNYEQYF
-	TRBJ2-5	TRBV6-5	TRBD2	TGTGCCAGCAGTTCCGGACTAGCGGACCAAGAGACCCAGTACTTC	CASSSGLADQETQYF
-	TRBJ2-1	TRBV29-1	-	TGCAGCTCCCTTTATGGTTCCGGTGGCAATGAGCAGTTCTTC	CSSLYGSGGNEQFF
-	TRBJ2-2	TRBV7-8	-	TGTGCCAGCAGCTTAGCGACGAACACCGGGGAGCTGTTTTTT	CASSLATNTGELFF
-	TRBJ2-3	TRBV19	-	TGTGCTAGTAGTATAGAGTTGCCCGGACAGACCGCCTTAGATACGCAGTATTTT	CASSIELPGQTALDTQYF
-	TRBJ1-1	TRBV6-5	TRBD1	TGTGCCAGCAGTTACGGACAGGGGGCCACTGAAGCTTTCTTT	CASSYGQGATEAFF
-	TRBJ1-1	TRBV7-4	TRBD1	TGTGCCAGCAGCTTAGTCATTGGGTCCGTGGACAGGGCCACTGAAGCTTTCTTT	CASSLVIGSVDRATEAFF
-	TRBJ2-1	TRBV7-9	TRBD1	TGTGCCACCCCCCCGGACAGGGGGCTTAATGAGCAGTTCTTC	CATPPDRGLNEQFF
-	TRBJ2-7	TRBV9	-	TGTGCCAGCAGCGGCCCCTTTGGTGGCGAGCAGTACTTC	CASSGPFGGEQYF
-	TRBJ2-7	TRBV5-1	TRBD1	TGCGCCAGCAGCGAAGACAGGGGCCACGAGCAGTACTTC	CASSEDRGHEQYF
-	TRBJ2-3	TRBV19	-	TGTGCCAGTAGTATAGACGGGGGGCCTCGGGATACGCAGTATTTT	CASSIDGGPRDTQYF
-	TRBJ2-1	TRBV27	TRBD1	TGTGCCAGCAACGGGCAGGGGGAATACAATGAGCAGTTCTTC	CASNGQGEYNEQFF
-	TRBJ2-7	TRBV5-6	TRBD1	TGTGCCAGCAGCTACGGGACAGGGGGTCCCGAGCAGTACTTC	CASSYGTGGPEQYF
few	TRBJ2-2	TRBV29-1	TRBD2	TGCAGCGTTGAGCAAACTAGCGGGAGAAGGGGCGGGGAGCTGTTTTTT	CSVEQTSGRRGGELFF
-	TRBJ2-3	TRBV7-2	TRBD2	TGTGCCAGCAGTAATCGGGGGGGCACAGATACGCAGTATTTT	CASSNRGGTDTQYF
-	TRBJ1-2	TRBV29-1	TRBD1	TGCAGCGTTGCCGGACAGGGCTCGAACTATGGCTACACCTTC	CSVAGQGSNYGYTF
-	TRBJ2-1	TRBV9	TRBD1	TGTGCCAGCAGCCCTCGCGCCCTGGAGACAGGGGTTGGCAATGAGCAGTTCTTC	CASSPRALETGVGNEQFF
-	TRBJ2-3	TRBV2	-	TGTGCCAGCATGGGACCAAGGAAAGATACGCAGTATTTT	CASMGPRKDTQYF
-	TRBJ2-1	TRBV6-5	-	TGTGCCAGCAGTTATACCGACAGGTCCTCCTACAATGAGCAGTTCTTC	CASSYTDRSSYNEQFF
-	TRBJ2-3	TRBV6-5	-	TGTGCCAGCAGTTACGGTCTCGGGCTTAGCACAGATACGCAGTATTTT	CASSYGLGLSTDTQYF
-	TRBJ2-1	TRBV7-9	TRBD1	TGTGCCAGCAGCACCTCCCCCCAGGGGGTGAACAGTGAGCAGTTCTTC	CASSTSPQGVNSEQFF
once	TRBJ2-7	TRBV4-1	-	TGCGCCAGCAGCCAAGGTCAGGGAGTCTACGAGCAGTACTTC	CASSQGQGVYEQYF
-	TRBJ2-7	TRBV6-1	TRBD1	TGTGCCAGCAGTACCGGGACAGGGAGGGGCGAGCAGTACTTC	CASSTGTGRGEQYF
-	TRBJ2-7	TRBV7-9	-	TGTGCCAGCAGCTTAGTAGGGTCCGGGCGCTACGAGCAGTACTTC	CASSLVGSGRYEQYF
-	TRBJ1-5	TRBV27	-	TGTGCCAGCAGTGGACGCGCCAATCAGCCCCAGCATTTT	CASSGRANQPQHF
-	TRBJ2-7	TRBV11-2	TRBD1	TGTGCCAGCAGCCAGACAGGGCCTACCTACGAGCAGTACTTC	CASSQTGPTYEQYF
-	TRBJ2-1	TRBV19	TRBD2	TGTGCCAGTAGTATCGGGACTAGCGGGAGAAGCTACAATGAGCAGTTCTTC	CASSIGTSGRSYNEQFF
once	TRBJ1-2	TRBV27	-	TGTGCCAGTCGCGGAGGGGGTTATGGCTACACCTTC	CASRGGGYGYTF